These T cell receptor beta chains were read from a single sample in a study of blood T cells in healthy people across ages. TCRdb itself ran the 5' RACE reads through MiXCR, one entry per CDR3 protein. This sample has over 1.5 million distinct CDR3 sequences; 49% occur once, and the top ten carry 2.1%. Sequencing was done on a sample of blood. The receptors were sampled from a woman between 35 and 50 years old in good health. Each CDR3 is given with its conserved first and last residue. The D gene is left open where the match is weak. Clone size is stated in some rows and not others, as once, few, many or a class when expanded.

D gene,V gene,clone size,J gene,CDR3 protein,CDR3 DNA
.,TRBV7-2,few,TRBJ2-7,CASSPLSGGFYEQYF,TGTGCCAGCAGCCCACTTTCCGGGGGCTTTTACGAGCAGTACTTC
.,TRBV4-1,.,TRBJ2-7,CASSQGVQALSEQYF,TGCGCCAGCAGCCAAGGGGTTCAGGCCCTCTCCGAGCAGTACTTC
.,TRBV6-5,few,TRBJ2-3,CASSYGARPDTQYF,TGTGCCAGCAGTTACGGGGCCAGACCAGATACGCAGTATTTT
.,TRBV5-1,.,TRBJ2-3,CVSSTETSTDTQYF,TGCGTCAGCAGCACAGAGACTAGCACAGATACGCAGTATTTT
.,TRBV20-1,.,TRBJ2-7,CSAGPGAGSSYEQYF,TGCAGTGCTGGACCCGGGGCGGGGAGCTCCTACGAGCAGTACTTC
.,TRBV7-9,.,TRBJ1-6,CASSSNAQQGISRGSPLHF,TGTGCCAGCAGCTCGAACGCCCAACAGGGAATAAGTCGTGGTTCACCCCTCCACTTT
TRBD1,TRBV27,once,TRBJ2-3,CASSGQGYTDTQYF,TGTGCCAGCAGCGGACAGGGATACACAGATACGCAGTATTTT
TRBD1,TRBV4-3,.,TRBJ2-1,CASSQAGQGALDEQFF,TGCGCCAGCAGCCAAGCTGGACAGGGGGCCTTGGATGAGCAGTTCTTC
.,TRBV20-1,.,TRBJ2-7,CSARESTSEQYF,TGCAGTGCTAGAGAGTCCACTAGCGAGCAGTACTTC
TRBD1,TRBV7-9,.,TRBJ1-5,CASSLVPGTGYSNQPQHF,TGTGCCAGCAGCTTGGTCCCTGGGACAGGATATAGCAATCAGCCCCAGCATTTT
TRBD1,TRBV15,.,TRBJ1-5,CATSRRTGGNQPQHF,TGTGCCACCAGCAGACGAACAGGGGGCAATCAGCCCCAGCATTTT
.,TRBV21-1,.,TRBJ2-7,CASSKRQGFFYEQYF,TGTGCCAGCAGCAAGCGACAGGGATTCTTTTACGAGCAGTACTTC
TRBD2,TRBV28,few,TRBJ2-1,CASRTPGGRGNEQFF,TGTGCCAGCAGAACCCCGGGGGGGCGAGGGAATGAGCAGTTCTTC
.,TRBV7-6,.,TRBJ2-4,CASSLEEIAGHRAKNIQYF,TGTGCCAGCAGCTTAGAGGAAATAGCCGGTCATAGAGCCAAAAACATTCAGTACTTC
TRBD1,TRBV6-2/TRBV6-3,.,TRBJ2-3,CASRGRGRGGPTDTQYF,TGTGCCAGCAGGGGCAGGGGGCGAGGGGGTCCCACAGATACGCAGTATTTT
TRBD1,TRBV11-2,.,TRBJ1-2,CASSLIRDRGGYTF,TGTGCCAGCAGCTTAATCCGGGACAGGGGTGGCTACACCTTC
.,TRBV11-2,.,TRBJ2-3,CASSFRARALTDTQYF,TGTGCCAGCAGCTTTAGGGCCAGGGCCCTCACAGATACGCAGTATTTT
.,TRBV20-1,.,TRBJ2-1,CSAGNYNEQFF,TGCAGTGCGGGGAATTACAATGAGCAGTTCTTC
TRBD2,TRBV7-2,.,TRBJ2-7,CASSSALAGGNEQYF,TGTGCCAGCAGCTCAGCTCTAGCGGGGGGCAACGAGCAGTACTTC
.,TRBV4-1,few,TRBJ1-2,CASSQESYGYTF,TGCGCCAGCAGCCAAGAATCCTATGGCTACACCTTC
.,TRBV2,few,TRBJ2-3,CASSEGRYGGSTDTQYF,TGTGCCAGCAGTGAAGGGAGATATGGGGGAAGCACAGATACGCAGTATTTT
.,TRBV5-1,few,TRBJ1-2,CASSSGNGVYGYTF,TGCGCCAGCAGCTCCGGGAACGGGGTTTATGGCTACACCTTC
TRBD2,TRBV6-6,once,TRBJ2-3,CASSYERGTGNAQYF,TGTGCCAGCAGTTATGAGCGGGGGACCGGGAACGCGCAGTATTTT
TRBD1,TRBV10-2,.,TRBJ2-7,CASSDGTGTSYEQYF,TGCGCCAGCAGTGATGGGACAGGGACGTCATACGAGCAGTACTTC
.,TRBV5-6,.,TRBJ2-1,CASSLEVPNEQFF,TGTGCCAGCAGCTTGGAGGTTCCCAATGAGCAGTTCTTC
.,TRBV28,.,TRBJ2-1,CASRRSGVPFWEQFF,TGTGCCAGCAGGCGTTCGGGAGTGCCATTTTGGGAGCAGTTCTTC
.,TRBV7-2,.,TRBJ2-3,CASSSLIIPSTQYF,TGTGCCAGCAGCTCACTGATAATCCCGAGCACGCAGTATTTT
.,TRBV25-1,.,TRBJ2-3,CASSERSGDTQYF,TGTGCCAGCAGTGAACGTTCCGGGGATACGCAGTATTTT
.,TRBV7-2,.,TRBJ2-1,CASSLGGGQYNEQFF,TGTGCCAGCAGCTTAGGGGGGGGACAGTACAATGAGCAGTTCTTC
.,TRBV12-3/TRBV12-4,.,TRBJ2-5,CASSLRETETQYF,TGTGCCAGCAGCCTCAGGGAAACGGAGACCCAGTACTTC
.,TRBV2,few,TRBJ2-7,CASSKRDTAYEQYF,TGTGCCAGCAGTAAAAGGGACACAGCTTACGAGCAGTACTTC
.,TRBV6-2/TRBV6-3,.,TRBJ2-1,CASSLPGGAMQFF,TGTGCCAGCAGCCTACCAGGAGGGGCTATGCAGTTCTTC
.,TRBV4-1,.,TRBJ2-5,CASSQEGFRGQPTIQETQYF,TGCGCCAGCAGCCAAGAGGGTTTCCGGGGACAACCAACTATCCAAGAGACCCAGTACTTC
.,TRBV27,.,TRBJ2-7,CASSLRQALYEQYF,TGTGCCAGCAGTCTCAGACAGGCGCTCTACGAGCAGTACTTC
.,TRBV4-2,.,TRBJ2-1,CASSQRPGGTNEQFF,TGTGCCAGCAGCCAGCGCCCAGGGGGGACGAATGAGCAGTTCTTC
.,TRBV18,few,TRBJ2-5,CASSPTQGYQETQYF,TGTGCCAGCTCACCCACACAGGGTTACCAAGAGACCCAGTACTTC
.,TRBV2,.,TRBJ1-5,CASSQWQTGQPQHF,TGTGCCAGCAGCCAATGGCAAACCGGCCAGCCCCAGCATTTT
.,TRBV5-1,.,TRBJ2-5,CASSLGASAGMSETQYF,TGCGCCAGCAGCTTGGGTGCCTCCGCGGGGATGTCGGAGACCCAGTACTTC
.,TRBV11-1,.,TRBJ1-2,CASSPLRTNYGYTF,TGTGCCAGCAGCCCCCTGAGGACAAACTATGGCTACACCTTC
TRBD1,TRBV7-7,.,TRBJ2-7,CASSLGTGDIYEQYF,TGTGCTAGCAGCTTAGGGACAGGGGACATCTACGAGCAGTACTTC
TRBD2,TRBV2,.,TRBJ2-3,CASSTAGAGGDTQYF,TGTGCCAGCAGTACAGCGGGGGCGGGGGGAGATACGCAGTATTTT
TRBD2,TRBV13,once,TRBJ2-1,CASSVQTRGGGHNEQFF,TGTGCCAGCAGCGTACAAACTCGCGGGGGAGGGCACAATGAGCAGTTCTTC
.,TRBV5-1,.,TRBJ2-5,CASSLNAQETQYF,TGCGCCAGCAGCTTGAACGCCCAAGAGACCCAGTACTTC
.,TRBV27,few,TRBJ2-2,CATSGGENTGELFF,TGTGCCACCTCAGGGGGGGAGAACACCGGGGAGCTGTTTTTT
.,TRBV7-9,once,TRBJ2-5,CASSLGNREETQYF,TGTGCCAGCAGCTTGGGGAACAGGGAAGAGACCCAGTACTTC
.,TRBV29-1,few,TRBJ2-1,CSAGDREQFF,TGCAGCGCCGGTGACAGGGAGCAGTTCTTC
.,TRBV5-4,.,TRBJ1-6,CASSLGQGRTPLHF,TGTGCCAGCAGCTTGGGGCAGGGAAGAACACCCCTCCACTTT
TRBD1,TRBV29-1,.,TRBJ1-4,CSVGRTGNNEKLFF,TGCAGCGTTGGTCGGACAGGGAATAATGAAAAACTGTTTTTT
.,TRBV20-1,few,TRBJ1-6,CSAGRDQALHF,TGCAGTGCTGGCAGGGACCAGGCCCTCCACTTT
.,TRBV29-1,few,TRBJ2-1,CSGHRDSQTYNEQFF,TGCAGCGGACACCGGGACTCACAGACCTACAATGAGCAGTTCTTC
.,TRBV3-1,.,TRBJ2-3,CASSQVQSTDTQYF,TGTGCCAGCAGCCAAGTACAGAGCACAGATACGCAGTATTTT
.,TRBV12-3/TRBV12-4,.,TRBJ1-2,CTSSADGRAYGYTF,TGTACCAGCAGTGCCGACGGACGCGCCTATGGCTACACCTTC